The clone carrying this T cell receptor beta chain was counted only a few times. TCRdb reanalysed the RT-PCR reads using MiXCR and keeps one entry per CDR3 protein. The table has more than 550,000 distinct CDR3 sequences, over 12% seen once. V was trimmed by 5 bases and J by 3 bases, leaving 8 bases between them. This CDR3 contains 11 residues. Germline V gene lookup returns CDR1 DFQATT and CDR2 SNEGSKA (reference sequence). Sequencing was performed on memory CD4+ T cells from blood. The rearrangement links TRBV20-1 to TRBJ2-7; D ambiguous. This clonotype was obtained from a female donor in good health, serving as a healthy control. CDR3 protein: CSAHWGYEQYF. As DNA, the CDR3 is TGCAGTGCTCATTGGGGCTACGAGCAGTACTTC.